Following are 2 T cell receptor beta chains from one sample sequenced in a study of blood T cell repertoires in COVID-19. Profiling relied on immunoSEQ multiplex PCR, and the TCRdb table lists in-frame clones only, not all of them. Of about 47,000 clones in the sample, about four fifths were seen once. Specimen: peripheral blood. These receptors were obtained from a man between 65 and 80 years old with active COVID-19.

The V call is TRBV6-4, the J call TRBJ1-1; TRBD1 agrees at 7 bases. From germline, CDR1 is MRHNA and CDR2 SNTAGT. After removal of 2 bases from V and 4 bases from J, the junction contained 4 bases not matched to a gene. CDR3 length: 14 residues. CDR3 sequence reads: CASSDGRGSTEAFF. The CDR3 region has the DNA TGTGCCAGCAGTGACGGCAGGGGGAGCACTGAAGCTTTCTTT.

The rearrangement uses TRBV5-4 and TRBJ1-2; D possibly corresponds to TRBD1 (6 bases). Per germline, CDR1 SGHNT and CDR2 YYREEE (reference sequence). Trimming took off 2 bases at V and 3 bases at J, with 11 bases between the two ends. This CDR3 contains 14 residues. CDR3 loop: CASSLQGTYYGYTF. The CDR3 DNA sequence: TGTGCCAGCAGCTTACAGGGTACCTACTATGGCTACACCTTC.